Here is one T cell receptor (beta chain) with its context. This CDR3 is 18 amino acids long. The ends lost 1 base at V and 4 bases at J; junction bases unmatched: 15. The germline V gene has CDR1 SEHNR and CDR2 FQNEAQ (reference sequence). The sample comes from a study of blood T cell repertoires in COVID-19. In the study overall: COVID-19 samples collected from the United States, Italy and Spain covered acute and convalescent phases. PBMCs, B-cell-depleted T cells, or T cells provided the cDNA or gDNA that made up the material.

In the source study's methods: Nucleated cell counts were estimated from reference gene primer amplification. The table came from immunoSEQ multiplex PCR; TCRdb's copy has only in-frame clones and leaves some out. D and trimming were read from the DNA, whereas the V and J calls and clone size are those reported in that table. This sample has around 120,000 clones, with roughly 90% found just once. Enrollment of patients from Seattle took place during active infection, with longitudinal follow-up. Sequences were obtained from peripheral blood. This clonotype originated in an older woman with COVID-19, enrolled during active disease. V and J are TRBV7-9 and TRBJ1-1, with 7 bases identical to TRBD1. DNA for the CDR3: TGTGCCAGCAGCTTAGTGAGACTGTTGACAGGGAAAGGCACTGAAGCTTTCTTT. This sequence encodes CASSLVRLLTGKGTEAFF.